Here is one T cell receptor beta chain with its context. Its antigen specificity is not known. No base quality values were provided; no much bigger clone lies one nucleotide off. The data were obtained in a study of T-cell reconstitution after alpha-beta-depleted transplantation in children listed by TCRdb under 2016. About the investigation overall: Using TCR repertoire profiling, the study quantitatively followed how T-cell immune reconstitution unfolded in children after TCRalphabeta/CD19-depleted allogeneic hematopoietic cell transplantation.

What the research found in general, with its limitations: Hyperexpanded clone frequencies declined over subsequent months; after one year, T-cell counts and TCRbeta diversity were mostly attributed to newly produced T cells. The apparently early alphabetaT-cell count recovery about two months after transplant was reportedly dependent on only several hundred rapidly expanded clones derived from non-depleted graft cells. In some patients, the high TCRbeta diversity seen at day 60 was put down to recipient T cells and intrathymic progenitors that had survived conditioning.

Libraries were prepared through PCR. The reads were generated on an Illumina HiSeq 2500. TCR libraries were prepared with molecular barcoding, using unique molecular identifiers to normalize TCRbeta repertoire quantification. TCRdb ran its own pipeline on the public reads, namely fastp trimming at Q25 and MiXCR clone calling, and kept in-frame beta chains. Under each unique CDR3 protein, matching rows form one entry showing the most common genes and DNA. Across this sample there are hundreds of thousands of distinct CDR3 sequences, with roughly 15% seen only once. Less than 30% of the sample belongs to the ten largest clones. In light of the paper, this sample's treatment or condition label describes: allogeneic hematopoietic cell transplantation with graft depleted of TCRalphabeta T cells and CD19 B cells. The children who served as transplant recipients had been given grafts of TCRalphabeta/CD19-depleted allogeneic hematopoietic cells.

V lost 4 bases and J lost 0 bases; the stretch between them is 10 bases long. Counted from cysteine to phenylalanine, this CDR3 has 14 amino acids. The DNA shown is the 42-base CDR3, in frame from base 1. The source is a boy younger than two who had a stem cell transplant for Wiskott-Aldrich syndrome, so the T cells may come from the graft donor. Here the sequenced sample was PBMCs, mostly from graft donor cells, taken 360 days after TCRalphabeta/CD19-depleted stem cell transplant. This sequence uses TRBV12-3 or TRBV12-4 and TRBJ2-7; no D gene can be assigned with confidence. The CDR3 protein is CASSSRRSSYEQYF. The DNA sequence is TGTGCCAGCAGTTCCAGAAGGAGCTCCTACGAGCAGTACTTC.